These 10 T cell receptor beta chains were all obtained from the same sample, sequenced in a study of blood T cell repertoires in COVID-19 (dated by TCRdb to the early 2020s). Library preparation was by the immunoSEQ multiplex PCR assay. TCRdb carries this immuneACCESS record with in-frame sequences only. Its versions omit some clonotypes, under half of them owing to an unresolved V gene in the studies checked, with the rest unexplained. The sample has about 130,000 clones on record, almost 85% of them singletons. The ten most abundant clones make up about 1.5% of the sample. The sequencing input was peripheral blood. The receptors originated from a man in his 60s with acute or convalescent COVID-19.

This rearrangement joins TRBV30 to TRBJ1-1, with 7 bases matching TRBD1. The germline V gene encodes CDR1 GTSNPN and CDR2 SVGIG (reference sequence). The CDR3 is 13 amino acids. V shed 7 bases, J shed 5 bases, and the junction held 10 bases outside the gene matches. The CDR3: CALQGQTDTEAFF. As DNA, the CDR3 is TGTGCCTTACAGGGGCAGACAGATACTGAAGCTTTCTTT.

This clone was observed a handful of times. The chain couples TRBV28 to TRBJ2-7; a possible D gene is TRBD1 (6 bases). V was clipped by 5 bases and J by 1 base, with 15 bases between them. The CDR3 spans 15 residues. The germline gives CDR1 MDHEN, CDR2 SYDVKM. The CDR3 DNA reads TGTGCCAGCAGTCAGGGGTGGTATAGTTCCTACGAGCAGTACTTC. Translating it yields CASSQGWYSSYEQYF.

V gene TRBV13 combines with J gene TRBJ2-2; 10 positions match TRBD1. V was pared by 5 bases and J by 7 bases, with 1 base of the junction left unmatched. From germline, CDR1 is PRHDT and CDR2 FYEKMQ (reference sequence). The CDR3 extends over 13 amino acids. This CDR3 is CASSGTGVGELFF. In DNA form, the CDR3 reads TGTGCCAGCAGCGGGACAGGGGTCGGGGAGCTGTTTTTT.

The DNA of the CDR3 is TGTGCCATCAGTGAGGGGGGGACAGGGGTCCAGCCCCAGCATTTT. It encodes CAISEGGTGVQPQHF. This chain joins TRBV10-3 and TRBJ1-5; 10 nucleotides line up with TRBD1. V trimming: 2 bases; J trimming: 7 bases; junction bases outside the gene matches: 5. CDR1 and CDR2 (germline): ENHRY, SYGVKD. The CDR3 totals 15 residues.

This rearrangement joins TRBV6-5 to TRBJ2-7; TRBD1 might be the D (6 bases). The CDR3 has 14 residues. Trimming left V 7 bases short and J 4 bases short, with 17 bases between. Germline V gene sequence: CDR1 MNHEY, CDR2 SVGAGI. In DNA, the CDR3 is TGTGCCAGCATCGGGACACCCGACCTATACGAGCAGTACTTC. Translation gives CASIGTPDLYEQYF.

This rearrangement joins TRBV30 to TRBJ1-3; a possible D gene is TRBD1 (5 bases). V lost 0 bases, J lost 6 bases, and 12 bases lay in between. The CDR3 is made up of 14 amino acids. Germline V gives CDR1 GTSNPN, CDR2 SVGIG (reference sequence). The CDR3 loop is CAWSVPSGLNTIYF. The CDR3 coding sequence is TGTGCCTGGAGTGTCCCGTCAGGGCTAAACACCATATATTTT.

The chain recombines TRBV19 with TRBJ2-3, with 13 positions matching TRBD2. Germline CDR1 reads LNHDA; CDR2 reads SQIVND (reference sequence). Trimming removed 3 bases from V and 9 bases from J; junction bases left unmatched: 12. There are 17 residues in the CDR3. CDR3 sequence reads: CASSIAGTSGASGTQYF. The CDR3 nucleotides read TGTGCCAGTAGTATTGCTGGGACTAGCGGGGCATCGGGGACGCAGTATTTT.

On this clone itself: This could be a read error, since a much larger clone is one nucleotide away. This chain connects TRBV5-1 to TRBJ2-7; 9 bases map to TRBD2. CDR1 is SGHRS, CDR2 YFSETQ, per germline. This CDR3 contains 14 residues. J gave up 3 bases and V 3 bases, and 4 bases lay outside the gene matches. The CDR3: CASSYSGSFYEQYF. The CDR3, as DNA: TGCGCCAGCAGCTATAGCGGGAGCTTCTACGAGCAGTACTTC.

The chain combines TRBV6-6 with TRBJ1-1, with 8 bases matching TRBD1. J gave up 6 bases and V 4 bases, and 4 bases lay outside the gene matches. The CDR3 sequence is 13 residues long. In germline, CDR1 is MNHNY, CDR2 SVGAGI (reference sequence). The chain's CDR3 is CASSFGQGPEAFF. As DNA, the CDR3 is TGTGCCAGCAGTTTTGGACAGGGTCCTGAAGCTTTCTTT.

This clone was observed a handful of times. The V call is TRBV5-1, the J call TRBJ1-6, with TRBD1 matching over 9 bases. Germline loops: CDR1 SGHRS, CDR2 YFSETQ. This CDR3 is built from 16 residues. With V trimmed by 0 bases and J by 6 bases, 4 bases remained unmatched. Written as DNA, the CDR3 is TGCGCCAGCAGCTTGGAAACACAGGGGGCTAATTCACCCCTCCACTTT. This gives the protein CASSLETQGANSPLHF.